Listed here are 8 T cell receptor beta chains from one sample, sequenced in a study of T cell repertoires in cytomegalovirus infection. TCRdb recomputed calls from the reads with MiXCR, one row per CDR3 protein. The sample contains a few hundred thousand distinct CDR3 sequences, about a sixth of which appear only once. The sample consisted of PBMCs. Receptors were obtained from a human donor in good health (CMV status not recorded). Some clones in this sample may be carry-over from other donors' samples.

This chain connects TRBV2 to TRBJ2-2; tentative D call: TRBD2 (5 bases). The length of the CDR3 is 15 residues. CDR1 SNHLY and CDR2 FYNNEI come from the germline V gene. Trimming removed 4 bases at V and 0 bases at J, with 9 bases between. CDR3 region: CASSGVGANTGELFF. In nucleotides, the CDR3 is TGTGCCAGCAGTGGGGTCGGGGCGAACACCGGGGAGCTGTTTTTT.

V gene TRBV2 combines with J gene TRBJ1-5; D is unclear. CDR1 is SNHLY and CDR2 is FYNNEI in the germline V gene. Trimming shortened V by 6 bases and J by 1 base, and 13 bases separated the two germline ends. The CDR3 sequence is 15 residues long. CDR3 sequence (DNA): TGTGCCAGCAGCCAGCTAGGGTTCAGCAATCAGCCCCAGCATTTT. It specifies CASSQLGFSNQPQHF.

CDR3 in amino acids: CASSLGLAVANYGYTF. The CDR3 coding sequence is TGTGCCAGCAGCTTGGGGCTGGCGGTAGCTAACTATGGCTACACCTTC. This chain links TRBV5-4 with TRBJ1-2, with D unresolved. Germline assignment: CDR1 SGHNT and CDR2 YYREEE (reference sequence). The CDR3 runs to 16 residues. Deletions cut 0 bases from V and 0 bases from J, with 12 bases between.

This chain links TRBV7-2 with TRBJ2-3, with a tentative D call TRBD2 (6 bases). Deletions cut 2 bases from V and 2 bases from J, with 14 bases between. In germline, CDR1 is SGHTA, CDR2 FQGNSA. There are 16 residues in the CDR3. CDR3 sequence reads: CASSLSFGTHTDTQYF. CDR3 sequence (DNA): TGTGCCAGCAGCTTAAGCTTTGGGACTCACACAGATACGCAGTATTTT.

This clonotype has a count of ten or more. The genes are TRBV29-1 and TRBJ1-2, with D perhaps matching TRBD1 (6 bases). Germline CDR1 reads SQVTM; CDR2 reads ANQGSEA. The V end was cut by 0 bases, the J end by 7 bases, with 12 bases between. This CDR3 has 13 amino acids. For the CDR3, the DNA is TGCAGCGTTGAAGACAGGGGACGAAGTGGCTACACCTTC. This gives the protein CSVEDRGRSGYTF. Full variable domain (outside the CDR3, taken from reference TRBV29-1 and TRBJ1-2): SAVISQKPSRDICQRGTSLTIQCQVDSQVTMMFWYRQQPGQSLTLIATANQGSEATYESGFVIDKFPISRPNLTFSTLTVSNMSPEDSSIYLCSVEDRGRSGYTFGSGTRLTVV.

This sequence joins TRBV9 and TRBJ2-7, with 7 bases fitting TRBD2. Trimming at V came to 0 bases and at J to 5 bases, leaving 11 bases not matched to a gene. The germline V gene has CDR1 SGDLS and CDR2 YYNGEE. The CDR3 contains 16 residues. The CDR3 sequence: CASSVAPLERGNEQYF. CDR3 DNA sequence: TGTGCCAGCAGCGTAGCCCCCCTGGAGCGGGGAAACGAGCAGTACTTC.

This clonotype was detected many times. The V gene is TRBV7-8, the J gene TRBJ1-5; D gene unclear. Per germline, CDR1 SGHVS and CDR2 FQNEAQ. The CDR3 spans 15 residues. Deletions cut 0 bases from V and 4 bases from J, with 10 bases between. This CDR3 reads CASSLAYVKNQPQHF. The CDR3 nucleotides are TGTGCCAGCAGCTTAGCGTATGTCAAAAATCAGCCCCAGCATTTT.

Concerning this clonotype: Given a much more abundant clone one base away, this may be a read error. The rearrangement links TRBV6-2 or TRBV6-3 to TRBJ2-7, with 13 bases identical to TRBD2. CDR3 length equals 16 residues. Germline CDR1 is MNHEY and CDR2 is SVGEGT. The J segment lost 4 bases and the V segment lost 6 bases, leaving 9 bases of the junction unmatched. The CDR3 here is CASREPGTSGAYEQYF. The CDR3 nucleotides read TGTGCCAGCAGGGAACCCGGGACTAGCGGGGCATACGAGCAGTACTTC.